This T cell receptor beta chain was recovered during a study of regulatory T cells in long-lasting Graves disease. Study results and caveats: Persistent disease was characterized by preferential usage of TRBV28, TRBJ1-2 and TRBJ2-5.

Trimming left V 0 bases short and J 6 bases short, with 10 bases between. The CDR3 has 14 amino acids. Germline-derived CDR1 and CDR2 are SGHTA and FQGTGA. In building TCR beta libraries, iRepertoire HTBI primers were used together with Arm-PCR of CDR3 regions. The authors' processing: Samples jointly harbored about 62 TRBV and 15 or so TRBJ segments. Each CDR3 protein is one row after TCRdb ran MiXCR on the multiplex PCR reads. The V and J calls reflect TCRdb's pipeline rather than the authors' work. Of 250,000 or so distinct CDR3 sequences listed, around 20% were seen once; the top ten hold approximately 15%. Time point: newly diagnosed GD, antithyroid drugs for less than 3 months. PBMCs provided the RNA from which the TCR library was made. It was American Thyroid Association guidelines that determined Graves' disease diagnosis. This clonotype was observed at least ten times. The antigen is undetermined.

The sequence was obtained from a female donor with Graves disease. The source was peripheral blood mononuclear cells (PBMCs), collected at new diagnosis, from a patient treated with antithyroid drugs. V gene TRBV7-3 combines with J gene TRBJ2-3; D is ambiguous. The CDR3 reads CASSLTAGADTQYF. CDR3 bases: TGTGCCAGCAGCTTAACAGCTGGAGCCGATACGCAGTATTTT.